A selection of T cell receptor beta chains follows, all from one sample in a study of early T cells in non-severe SARS-CoV-2 infection. TCRdb re-analysed the 5' RACE reads in MiXCR, keeping a single row per CDR3 protein. The sample has around 46,000 distinct CDR3 sequences, under 14% seen once; the top ten hold 21%. The sequenced sample consisted of whole blood. The origin of the receptors is an adult who was a healthcare worker with PCR-confirmed SARS-CoV-2 infection or an uninfected control (not recorded which). Both conserved end residues are part of each CDR3. D genes are given only for firm matches. Clone sizes are given selectively: once, few, many, or a class where the clone is expanded.

V: TRBV9
size: many
J: TRBJ2-2
D: .
DNA: TGTGCCAGCAGCGTAGGATCGGCGGGTTGGGACGGGGAGCTGTTTTTT
CDR3: CASSVGSAGWDGELFF

V: TRBV19
size: .
J: TRBJ1-2
D: .
DNA: TGTGCCAGTAGTATACAGGGGAACTATGGCTACACCTTC
CDR3: CASSIQGNYGYTF

V: TRBV7-6
size: few
J: TRBJ2-5
D: .
DNA: TGTGCCAGCAGCTTTTTAGGGTCTCCCCAAGAGACCCAGTACTTC
CDR3: CASSFLGSPQETQYF

V: TRBV5-1
size: many
J: TRBJ1-1
D: .
DNA: TGCGCCAGCAGCTTGGTTCAGGAGGTCGCTGAAGCTTTCTTT
CDR3: CASSLVQEVAEAFF

V: TRBV20-1
size: many
J: TRBJ2-5
D: .
DNA: TGCAGTGCTATTGACAGTTTCCAAGAGACCCAGTACTTC
CDR3: CSAIDSFQETQYF

V: TRBV4-3
size: many
J: TRBJ1-3
D: .
DNA: TGCGCCAGCAGCCCCGGGCGGATTTCTGGAAACACCATATATTTT
CDR3: CASSPGRISGNTIYF

V: TRBV7-2
size: .
J: TRBJ2-2
D: TRBD2
DNA: TGTGCCAGCAGCTTAGGCAGGCCTAGCGGATGGAACACCGGGGAGCTGTTTTTT
CDR3: CASSLGRPSGWNTGELFF

V: TRBV14
size: .
J: TRBJ1-1
D: .
DNA: TGTGCCAGCAGCTACGACCAAGTCATCGGTGCTTTCTTT
CDR3: CASSYDQVIGAFF

V: TRBV19
size: few
J: TRBJ2-5
D: .
DNA: TGTGCCAGTACCCGCGGGGGCCTGGGAGAGACCCAGTACTTC
CDR3: CASTRGGLGETQYF

V: TRBV14
size: many
J: TRBJ2-7
D: TRBD1
DNA: TGTGCCAGCAGCCGGACCTCGGGACAGGGGGCTATCAGAGGCGGCTACGAGCAGTACTTC
CDR3: CASSRTSGQGAIRGGYEQYF

V: TRBV11-2
size: .
J: TRBJ2-5
D: .
DNA: TGTGCCAGCAGCTTAGGGAACTACCCACAAGAGACCCAGTACTTC
CDR3: CASSLGNYPQETQYF

V: TRBV4-3
size: few
J: TRBJ1-2
D: .
DNA: TGCGCCAGCAGCCAAGACAGGACTAACTATGGCTACACCTTC
CDR3: CASSQDRTNYGYTF

V: TRBV20-1
size: .
J: TRBJ2-2
D: .
DNA: TGCAGTGCTAGAGCCGGCTACACCGGGGAGCTGTTTTTT
CDR3: CSARAGYTGELFF

V: TRBV9
size: once
J: TRBJ2-1
D: .
DNA: TGTGCCAGCAGCGTGGGCAGGAGAAACAATGAGCAGTTCTTC
CDR3: CASSVGRRNNEQFF

V: TRBV29-1
size: many
J: TRBJ2-4
D: .
DNA: TGCAGCGTTGAATATCAGCACATTCAGTACTTC
CDR3: CSVEYQHIQYF

V: TRBV7-9
size: few
J: TRBJ2-3
D: .
DNA: TGTGCCAGCAGCCCTGGCCCGACAAAGAGCACAGATACGCAGTATTTT
CDR3: CASSPGPTKSTDTQYF

V: TRBV6-2/TRBV6-3
size: many
J: TRBJ1-5
D: .
DNA: TGTGCCAGCAGTTACGGCGGGGCCCCCGAGGATCAGCCCCAGCATTTT
CDR3: CASSYGGAPEDQPQHF

V: TRBV9
size: many
J: TRBJ2-1
D: .
DNA: TGTGCCAGCAGCGTAAGGGGGGAGAAGTACAATGAGCAGTTCTTC
CDR3: CASSVRGEKYNEQFF

V: TRBV28
size: many
J: TRBJ1-1
D: .
DNA: TGTGCCAGCAGTCCCATCGGCAACATGAACACTGAAGCTTTCTTT
CDR3: CASSPIGNMNTEAFF

V: TRBV20-1
size: many
J: TRBJ2-1
D: TRBD2
DNA: TGCAGTGGGACTAGCTCCCATGAGCAGTTCTTC
CDR3: CSGTSSHEQFF

V: TRBV27
size: .
J: TRBJ1-6
D: TRBD1
DNA: TGTGCCAGCAGTTTGACAGGGGCAAATTCACCCCTCCACTTT
CDR3: CASSLTGANSPLHF

V: TRBV29-1
size: .
J: TRBJ1-1
D: .
DNA: TGCAGCGTTGGTGAAGGAGCGCGCACTGAAGCTTTCTTT
CDR3: CSVGEGARTEAFF

V: TRBV7-9
size: many
J: TRBJ2-7
D: .
DNA: TGTGCCAGCAGCTTAGAGGGGGGCCCACAGGGTACGAAGCAGTACTTC
CDR3: CASSLEGGPQGTKQYF

V: TRBV29-1
size: once
J: TRBJ2-1
D: .
DNA: TGCAGCGTTGGGACTATAGAGCAGTTCTTC
CDR3: CSVGTIEQFF

V: TRBV7-2
size: many
J: TRBJ1-1
D: .
DNA: TGTGCCAGCAGCTTTCCGGGTCCGAACACTGAAGCTTTCTTT
CDR3: CASSFPGPNTEAFF

V: TRBV5-6
size: .
J: TRBJ1-6
D: TRBD1
DNA: TGTGCCAGCAGCTTCTTCGTCGCACAGGGGATAGGGGTTGGTTCACCCCTCCACTTT
CDR3: CASSFFVAQGIGVGSPLHF

V: TRBV29-1
size: many
J: TRBJ2-1
D: TRBD2
DNA: TGCAGCGATGAGCGGGAGGGCTACAATGAGCAGTTCTTC
CDR3: CSDEREGYNEQFF

V: TRBV5-5
size: many
J: TRBJ2-7
D: .
DNA: TGTGCCAGCAGCTCTGCAGGGTCCTATGGGTACGAGCAGTACTTC
CDR3: CASSSAGSYGYEQYF

V: TRBV6-2/TRBV6-3
size: many
J: TRBJ2-1
D: TRBD1
DNA: TGTGCCAGCAGTCTAACAGGGGCCCTCTACAATGAGCAGTTCTTC
CDR3: CASSLTGALYNEQFF

V: TRBV20-1
size: many
J: TRBJ2-7
D: TRBD1
DNA: TGCAGTGCTTACCGGGACAGGGGAAACTACGAGCAGTACTTC
CDR3: CSAYRDRGNYEQYF

V: TRBV18
size: .
J: TRBJ2-1
D: .
DNA: TGTGCCAGCTCACCACCGGGACAAGCCTACACGAATGAGCAGTTCTTC
CDR3: CASSPPGQAYTNEQFF

V: TRBV9
size: many
J: TRBJ2-7
D: .
DNA: TGTGCCAGCAGCCCTCAGGGAGCGACACCCTACGAGCAGTACTTC
CDR3: CASSPQGATPYEQYF

V: TRBV14
size: .
J: TRBJ2-3
D: .
DNA: TGTGCCAGCAGCCCCTCCCCAGATACGCAGTATTTT
CDR3: CASSPSPDTQYF

V: TRBV12-3/TRBV12-4
size: .
J: TRBJ2-2
D: TRBD2
DNA: TGTGCCAGCAGTGCTCGGGGGGCGAACACCGGGGAGCTGTTTTTT
CDR3: CASSARGANTGELFF

V: TRBV28
size: many
J: TRBJ2-3
D: .
DNA: TGTGCCAGCAAAGACAGCACAGATACGCAGTATTTT
CDR3: CASKDSTDTQYF

V: TRBV24-1
size: .
J: TRBJ2-1
D: TRBD2
DNA: TGTGCCACCAGTGACCCGAGCGGGACCCATGAGCAGTTCTTC
CDR3: CATSDPSGTHEQFF

V: TRBV28
size: many
J: TRBJ2-7
D: TRBD1
DNA: TGTGCCAGCAATCCACCGGGGACAGGGGTAGGGTCCTACGAGCAGTACTTC
CDR3: CASNPPGTGVGSYEQYF

V: TRBV27
size: medium-sized
J: TRBJ2-3
D: .
DNA: TGTGCCAGCAGGGATATCAGGGGTTTCACGGATACGCAGTATTTT
CDR3: CASRDIRGFTDTQYF

V: TRBV5-1
size: few
J: TRBJ2-7
D: .
DNA: TGCGCCAGCAGCTTGGGCTCGAGCGAGCAGTACTTC
CDR3: CASSLGSSEQYF

V: TRBV20-1
size: .
J: TRBJ2-5
D: .
DNA: TGCAGTGCTGGGCAAGAGACCCAGTACTTC
CDR3: CSAGQETQYF

V: TRBV28
size: many
J: TRBJ1-1
D: .
DNA: TGTGCCAGCAGTCGTAACACTGAAGCTTTCTTT
CDR3: CASSRNTEAFF

V: TRBV3-1
size: .
J: TRBJ2-2
D: .
DNA: TGTGCCAGCAGCCAAGATCGGGTAGAGCCGACGAACACCGGGGAGCTGTTTTTT
CDR3: CASSQDRVEPTNTGELFF

V: TRBV4-3
size: many
J: TRBJ2-1
D: .
DNA: TGCGCCAGCAGCCAAGGGATGGGATCCTACAATGAGCAGTTCTTC
CDR3: CASSQGMGSYNEQFF

V: TRBV2
size: .
J: TRBJ1-5
D: .
DNA: TGTGCCAGCTCCACAGGGAGGGATCAGCCCCAGCATTTT
CDR3: CASSTGRDQPQHF

V: TRBV7-6
size: .
J: TRBJ2-7
D: .
DNA: TGTGCCAGCAGCTTCACTGAGGCTTCCGAGCAGTACTTC
CDR3: CASSFTEASEQYF

V: TRBV4-1
size: many
J: TRBJ2-4
D: .
DNA: TGCGCCAGCAGCCCTTTTGGCCCTGGGGGTCTAGCCAAAAACATTCAGTACTTC
CDR3: CASSPFGPGGLAKNIQYF

V: TRBV29-1
size: many
J: TRBJ1-2
D: .
DNA: TGCAGCGTCTCCTTAAGTACTGGGTATGGCTACACCTTC
CDR3: CSVSLSTGYGYTF

V: TRBV2
size: .
J: TRBJ2-3
D: .
DNA: TGTGCCAGCAGCGACGCAAGGGTCGCAGATACGCAGTATTTT
CDR3: CASSDARVADTQYF

V: TRBV7-2
size: many
J: TRBJ2-1
D: TRBD2
DNA: TGTGCCAGCAGCCCCCTAGCGGGAGGGCCCAATGAGCAGTTCTTC
CDR3: CASSPLAGGPNEQFF

V: TRBV4-1
size: many
J: TRBJ2-7
D: TRBD2
DNA: TGCGCCAGCAGCCCCCGACTAGCGGGAGCGGTGGAGCAGTACTTC
CDR3: CASSPRLAGAVEQYF

V: TRBV7-2
size: few
J: TRBJ1-5
D: .
DNA: TGTGCCAGCAGCTTTGGTCACCTTAATCAGCCCCAGCATTTT
CDR3: CASSFGHLNQPQHF

V: TRBV28
size: few
J: TRBJ2-3
D: .
DNA: TGTGCCAGCATCTCTCGGGACTCGAAAGACACAGATACGCAGTATTTT
CDR3: CASISRDSKDTDTQYF

V: TRBV6-5
size: many
J: TRBJ2-1
D: .
DNA: TGTGCCAGCAGTTACTTTAGACAGGCACCCTACAATGAGCAGTTCTTC
CDR3: CASSYFRQAPYNEQFF

V: TRBV12-5
size: .
J: TRBJ2-1
D: .
DNA: TGTGCTAGTGGTTTATGGAGTACGGTCAATGAGCAGTTCTTC
CDR3: CASGLWSTVNEQFF

V: TRBV6-7
size: once
J: TRBJ2-1
D: .
DNA: TGTGCCAGCCCTACTATTTTAAGGCAGTTCTTC
CDR3: CASPTILRQFF